A selection of T cell receptor beta chains follows, all from one sample in a study of T cell changes during pregnancy in multiple sclerosis. Assay: immunoSEQ multiplex PCR; the TCRdb copy retains only in-frame clones and omits some. The sample includes under 25,000 clones, around 86% of them seen just once. The sample in question was CD8+ T cells from peripheral blood mononuclear cells, obtained in the first trimester of pregnancy. All receptors derive from a female donor in good health, enrolled as a control in a pregnancy study. The CDR3 runs from the conserved cysteine through the conserved F or W. A D gene is named only where the DNA matches it firmly. Only part of the rows carry a size: once, few, many, or a class if the clone is expanded.

j_call	d_call	clone_size	v_call	cdr3_aa	cdr3_nt
TRBJ1-2	-	-	TRBV27	CASSSAQNYGYTF	TGTGCCAGCAGTAGTGCCCAGAACTATGGCTACACCTTC
TRBJ1-1	-	-	TRBV4-1	CASSQVQRRNTEAFF	TGCGCCAGCAGCCAAGTGCAGCGCCGCAACACTGAAGCTTTCTTT
TRBJ1-6	TRBD1	-	TRBV15	CATSATGTGYSPLHF	TGTGCCACCAGTGCCACCGGGACAGGGTATTCACCCCTCCACTTT
TRBJ1-1	TRBD1	-	TRBV13	CASSGLQDRVTEAFF	TGTGCCAGCAGCGGACTCCAGGACAGGGTAACTGAAGCTTTCTTT
TRBJ2-5	TRBD2	once	TRBV11-2	CASSLEYGLAGEGETQYF	TGTGCCAGCAGCTTAGAGTATGGACTAGCGGGAGAGGGCGAGACCCAGTACTTC
TRBJ1-5	-	-	TRBV4-2	CASSQDSGTNQPQHF	TGTGCCAGCAGCCAAGACTCCGGGACAAACCAGCCCCAGCATTTT
TRBJ2-1	TRBD2	-	TRBV11-3	CASSPTGGPMHEQFF	TGTGCCAGCAGTCCCACGGGGGGGCCCATGCATGAGCAGTTCTTC
TRBJ1-1	-	medium-sized	TRBV9	CASSVGQDTEAFF	TGTGCCAGCAGCGTGGGGCAGGACACTGAAGCTTTCTTT
TRBJ2-7	-	few	TRBV14	CASSQDGGNPSFGQYF	TGTGCCAGCAGCCAAGATGGGGGGAACCCTTCCTTTGGGCAGTACTTC
TRBJ2-2	TRBD2	few	TRBV6-1	CASSGAGADTGELFF	TGTGCCAGCAGTGGAGCGGGGGCTGACACCGGGGAGCTGTTTTTT
TRBJ2-7	-	-	TRBV5-6	CASSAGPLEQYF	TGTGCCAGCAGCGCGGGACCGCTCGAGCAGTACTTC
TRBJ2-7	-	-	TRBV11-2	CASSLTEGHYEQYF	TGTGCCAGCAGCTTAACGGAGGGGCACTACGAGCAGTACTTC
TRBJ2-7	-	-	TRBV4-1	CASSPDLGGEQYF	TGCGCCAGCAGCCCCGATTTGGGGGGTGAGCAGTACTTC
TRBJ2-7	-	-	TRBV5-4	CASSSSMDGSSYEQYF	TGTGCCAGCAGCTCCTCAATGGACGGGAGCTCCTACGAGCAGTACTTC
TRBJ2-5	-	-	TRBV6-1	CASSEGRDQETQYF	TGTGCCAGCAGTGAAGGCAGGGACCAAGAGACCCAGTACTTC
TRBJ2-2	TRBD1	-	TRBV9	CASSASTGYGGELFF	TGTGCCAGCAGCGCATCGACAGGGTATGGCGGGGAGCTGTTTTTT
TRBJ2-3	-	-	TRBV27	CASTSGVNTQYF	TGTGCCAGCACCTCGGGGGTAAATACGCAGTATTTT
TRBJ2-7	-	-	TRBV7-2	CASSLDSRGGGSYEQYF	TGTGCCAGCAGCTTAGACTCCCGGGGCGGAGGGTCCTACGAGCAGTACTTC
TRBJ2-1	TRBD2	-	TRBV27	CATSGTSNNEQFF	TGTGCCACCTCCGGGACTAGTAACAATGAGCAGTTCTTC
TRBJ1-5	-	-	TRBV6-4	CASSGRRRNQPQHF	TGTGCCAGCAGTGGGAGAAGGAGGAATCAGCCCCAGCATTTT
TRBJ2-1	TRBD2	-	TRBV15	CATSTQGLAAYNEQFF	TGTGCCACCAGCACCCAGGGACTAGCGGCTTACAATGAGCAGTTCTTC
TRBJ2-1	-	-	TRBV9	CASSGTVTYNEQFF	TGTGCCAGCAGCGGGACAGTCACATACAATGAGCAGTTCTTC
TRBJ2-7	TRBD2	-	TRBV7-2	CASSWAGLAGGTYEQYF	TGTGCCAGCAGCTGGGCGGGACTAGCGGGAGGAACCTACGAGCAGTACTTC
TRBJ1-4	TRBD1	-	TRBV5-1	CATATRGSDGEKLFF	TGCGCCACCGCTACCAGGGGGTCTGATGGTGAAAAACTGTTTTTT
TRBJ2-7	-	once	TRBV5-8	CASSFTVPYEQYF	TGTGCCAGCAGCTTCACAGTCCCCTACGAGCAGTACTTC
TRBJ1-6	TRBD1	few	TRBV9	CASSGLTGDRSPLHF	TGTGCCAGCAGCGGGCTGACAGGGGACAGATCACCCCTCCACTTT
TRBJ1-6	TRBD1	once	TRBV19	CASSWTGESSPLHF	TGTGCCAGTAGTTGGACAGGGGAAAGTTCACCCCTCCACTTT
TRBJ2-7	-	-	TRBV7-9	CASSLAEFPGLYYEQYF	TGTGCCAGCAGCTTAGCGGAATTTCCGGGATTGTACTACGAGCAGTACTTC
TRBJ2-1	-	once	TRBV5-4	CASSYGGYNEQFF	TGTGCCAGCAGCTACGGTGGCTACAATGAGCAGTTCTTC